This T cell receptor beta chain is drawn from a study of technical replicates of blood from a handful of donors. The CDR3 covers 18 residues. In germline, CDR1 is LNHDA, CDR2 SQIVND (reference sequence). Losses at the gene ends were 3 bases for V and 8 bases for J; bases not matched to a gene: 16. This clone has a single count. Profiling relied on immunoSEQ multiplex PCR, and the TCRdb table lists in-frame clones only, not all of them. This sample has 100,000 or so clones, with 95% to 96% found just once. Sequencing was carried out using T cells isolated from PBMCs. The rearrangement links TRBV19 to TRBJ2-2, with TRBD1 identical over 9 bases. The TCR sequence derives from a human donor in good health. The CDR3 protein is CASSILAAGTGSRGELFF. The CDR3 DNA is TGTGCCAGTAGTATTTTGGCGGCCGGGACAGGGTCCAGGGGGGAGCTGTTTTTT.